The present entry profiles one T cell receptor (beta chain) with its context. Its antigen is currently not known. The sample holds no much larger clone one base away, and base qualities are not on file. The record originates from a study of T cells in Graves' hyperthyroidism and ophthalmopathy (dated by TCRdb to about 2019). Regarding the research as a whole: Peripheral blood was collected at initial diagnosis, before any treatment. In addition, the study compared T-cell repertoires in thyroid tissue and in blood from five to seven Graves' hyperthyroidism patients. The paper reports TCR Vbeta CDR3 sequencing of 130 to 150 peripheral blood samples: approximately 41 ophthalmopathy, under 80 hyperthyroidism and around 17 progressor patients. Following sampling, methimazole starting at 30 mg daily was given to hyperthyroidism patients, and high-dose intravenous methylprednisolone was given to ophthalmopathy patients. Prospective prediction of ophthalmopathy was tested in an independent validation cohort consisting of roughly 20 hyperthyroidism patients and about 17 patients who later progressed to ophthalmopathy. The roughly 91 discovery patients were randomly divided into training and test sets at a 7:3 ratio. To identify TCR V-J signatures that set the groups apart, the researchers used a discovery cohort of about a hundred patients, made up of fewer than 50 with Graves' ophthalmopathy and 55 to 65 with stable Graves' hyperthyroidism. The research as a whole found: Blood samples also contained most of the expanded thyroid clonotypes (frequency above 0.001), which suggests that blood repertoires may reflect thyroid immune responses. In cross-validation, a model built on a 13 V-J signature told ophthalmopathy apart from stable hyperthyroidism with roughly 87% sensitivity and around 84% specificity, and in testing the same model reached 80%/75%. In validation, progression to ophthalmopathy was predicted by the model with almost 71% sensitivity and roughly 76% specificity, a median of about 6 months before onset. Sample size was not statistically predetermined, and blinding of investigators to group allocation was not performed.

Ophthalmopathy patients had moderately to severely active disease, Clinical Activity Score of at least 3, NOSPECS grade of at least 4, and duration under 3 months. Any patient with an uncontrolled infection, another autoimmune disease, pregnancy or lactation was excluded. Diagnoses were based on clinical symptoms, serum thyroxine and TRAb, thyroid ultrasound and orbital computed tomography. Ficoll-Paque density gradient centrifugation was used to isolate PBMCs from around 10 ml of fresh peripheral blood. Total RNA was extracted with Trizol reagent, and quality was checked on an Agilent 2100 Bioanalyzer. TCR beta CDR3 regions were amplified from RNA transcripts. The first round of RT-PCR for the TCR CDR3 was performed with the HTBI primer set and the Qiagen OneStep RT-PCR kit. The libraries were constructed in a second round of multiplex PCR and then size-selected and purified. Paired-end sequencing of the libraries was performed with 100 bp reads on an Illumina HiSeq2000. In the authors' own workflow: SOAPnuke was used to process the raw data, throwing out any read that contained adapters or uncalled bases, had a mean Phred below 15, or lacked an exact constant-primer or identifier match. COPE v1.2.5 was used to merge high-quality paired reads, and clonotypes were defined as unique nucleotide sequences. MiTCR v1.1 was used to align the clonotypes against IMGT TRBV, TRBD and TRBJ reference segments. The analysis was restricted to V-J combinations with a frequency above 0.0001, which together covered 99.2% of the repertoires. A TCS score was defined as the ratio between F50 (clonal expansion) and ExV (chaos), using BLOSUM62-based TCRdist between CDR3 peptides within each V-J. Welch's t-statistics and random forest reduced fewer than 600 V-J features to 13, which were used in a naive Bayes classifier (R e1071). Clones were called with MiXCR by TCRdb after fastp trimmed the public reads at Q25, and only in-frame beta chains were retained. Each entry is one CDR3 protein sequence, shown with its most common DNA and genes. The V and J calls and clone size come from TCRdb's table, not from the authors' own analysis. Within this sample are around 350,000 distinct CDR3 sequences, with roughly 14% of them counted one time only. Of the sample, 20% is held by the ten largest clones.

The source material was blood. The source of this sequence is a woman aged 25 to 39 with Graves' ophthalmopathy.

The CDR3 region has the sequence CASSGRQGAMIDSPLHF. The DNA sequence reads TGCGCCAGCAGCGGACGTCAGGGGGCGATGATCGATTCACCCCTCCACTTT. Here the chain combines TRBV4-1 and TRBJ1-6; 8 junctional bases match TRBD1. Relative to germline, V is missing 5 bases and J is missing 8 bases, with 14 bases of the junction outside any gene match. CDR1 MGHRA and CDR2 YSYEKL were looked up in the germline V gene. The CDR3 numbers 17 residues from cysteine through phenylalanine. Solely the CDR3 DNA is kept, with 51 bases framed from the first base.